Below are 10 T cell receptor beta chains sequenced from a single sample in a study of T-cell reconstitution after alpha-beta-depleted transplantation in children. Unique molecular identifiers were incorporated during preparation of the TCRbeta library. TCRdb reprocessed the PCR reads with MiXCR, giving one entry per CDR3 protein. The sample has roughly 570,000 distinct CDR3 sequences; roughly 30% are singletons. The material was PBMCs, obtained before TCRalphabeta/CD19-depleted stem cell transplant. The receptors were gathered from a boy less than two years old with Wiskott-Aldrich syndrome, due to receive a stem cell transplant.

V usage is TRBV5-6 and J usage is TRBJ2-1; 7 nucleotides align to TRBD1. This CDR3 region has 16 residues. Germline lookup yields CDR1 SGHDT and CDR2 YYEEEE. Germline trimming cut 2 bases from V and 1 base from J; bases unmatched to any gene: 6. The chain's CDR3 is CASSFTQQGSYNEQFF. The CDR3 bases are TGTGCCAGCAGCTTTACGCAACAGGGGTCCTACAATGAGCAGTTCTTC.

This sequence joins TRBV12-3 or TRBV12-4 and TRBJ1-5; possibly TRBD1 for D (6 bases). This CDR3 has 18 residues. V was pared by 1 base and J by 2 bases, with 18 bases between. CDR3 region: CASSLVVGGFYGNQPQHF. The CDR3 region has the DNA TGTGCCAGCAGTTTAGTGGTAGGGGGTTTTTACGGCAATCAGCCCCAGCATTTT.

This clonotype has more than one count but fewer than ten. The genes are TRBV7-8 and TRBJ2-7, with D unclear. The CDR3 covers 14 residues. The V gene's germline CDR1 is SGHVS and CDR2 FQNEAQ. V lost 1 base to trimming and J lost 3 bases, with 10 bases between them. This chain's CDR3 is CASSLGLAIYEQYF. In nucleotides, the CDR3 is TGTGCCAGCAGCTTAGGTTTGGCGATCTACGAGCAGTACTTC.

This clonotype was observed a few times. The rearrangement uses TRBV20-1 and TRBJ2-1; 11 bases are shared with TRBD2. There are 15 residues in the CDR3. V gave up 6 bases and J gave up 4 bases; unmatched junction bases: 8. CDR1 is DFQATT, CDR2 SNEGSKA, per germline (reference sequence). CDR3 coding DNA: TGCAGTGCGAAAGGGACTAGCGGAACTTACAATGAGCAGTTCTTC. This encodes CSAKGTSGTYNEQFF.

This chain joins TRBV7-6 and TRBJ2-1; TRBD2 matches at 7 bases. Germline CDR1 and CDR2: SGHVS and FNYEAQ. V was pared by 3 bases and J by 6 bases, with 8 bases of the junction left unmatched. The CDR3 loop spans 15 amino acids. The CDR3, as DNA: TGTGCCAGCAGCTTTTCCCAGGGAGGGCCCAATGAGCAGTTCTTC. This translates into CASSFSQGGPNEQFF.

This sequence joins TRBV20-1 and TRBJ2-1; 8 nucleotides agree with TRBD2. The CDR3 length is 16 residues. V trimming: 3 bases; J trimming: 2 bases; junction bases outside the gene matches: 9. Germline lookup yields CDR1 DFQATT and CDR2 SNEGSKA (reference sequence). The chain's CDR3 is CSARVETGGPYNEQFF. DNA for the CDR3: TGCAGTGCTAGGGTTGAGACGGGAGGGCCCTACAATGAGCAGTTCTTC.

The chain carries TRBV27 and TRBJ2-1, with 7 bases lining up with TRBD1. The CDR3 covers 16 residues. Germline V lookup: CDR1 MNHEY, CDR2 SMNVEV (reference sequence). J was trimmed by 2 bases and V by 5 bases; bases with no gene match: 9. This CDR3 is CASSKWTGVTYNEQFF. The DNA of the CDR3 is TGTGCCAGCAGTAAATGGACAGGCGTCACCTACAATGAGCAGTTCTTC.

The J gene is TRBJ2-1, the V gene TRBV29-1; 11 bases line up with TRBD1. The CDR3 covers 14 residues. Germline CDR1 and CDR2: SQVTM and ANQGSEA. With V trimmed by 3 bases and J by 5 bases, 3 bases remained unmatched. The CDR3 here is CSVEDRGLNNEQFF. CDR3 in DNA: TGCAGCGTTGAGGACAGGGGGCTAAACAATGAGCAGTTCTTC.

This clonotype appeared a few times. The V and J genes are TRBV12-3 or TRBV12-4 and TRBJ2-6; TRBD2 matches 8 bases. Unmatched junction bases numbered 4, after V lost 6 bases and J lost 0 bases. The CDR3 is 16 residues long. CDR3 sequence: CASRNSGGSGANVLTF. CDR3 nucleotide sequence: TGTGCCAGCAGAAACAGCGGGGGCTCTGGGGCCAACGTCCTGACTTTC.

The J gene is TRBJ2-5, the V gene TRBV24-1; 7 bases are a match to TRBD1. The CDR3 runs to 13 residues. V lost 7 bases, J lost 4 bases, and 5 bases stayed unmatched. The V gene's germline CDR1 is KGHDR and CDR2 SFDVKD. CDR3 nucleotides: TGTGCCACCAGGGCGGCAGGGGGAGAGACCCAGTACTTC. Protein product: CATRAAGGETQYF.